These 20 T cell receptor beta chains share one sample of origin, sequenced in a study of cytomegalovirus exposure and HLA in healthy donors. 13 Jbeta primers and 60 Vbeta primers were used for the PCR. The protocol was immunoSEQ multiplex PCR, while the TCRdb copy is restricted to in-frame clones and leaves out a portion. This table holds roughly 100,000 clones, approximately 72% found once. The sequenced sample consisted of PBMCs. These receptors were obtained from a woman aged 45 to 65 in good health and CMV-seronegative.

The gene calls are TRBV29-1 and TRBJ1-1; D not certain. V lost 6 bases and J 5 bases, leaving 13 bases between the germline ends. This CDR3 has 12 amino acids. Germline loops: CDR1 SQVTM, CDR2 ANQGSEA. The CDR3 DNA follows: TGCAGCGTCCATGGAGGTAAAACTGAAGCTTTCTTT. Translated, it gives CSVHGGKTEAFF.

The V gene is TRBV13, the J gene TRBJ2-7; D perhaps matches TRBD2 (6 bases). This CDR3 is 13 amino acids long. Germline V lookup: CDR1 PRHDT, CDR2 FYEKMQ (reference sequence). Trimming took off 1 base at V and 6 bases at J, with 10 bases between the two ends. The CDR3 bases are TGTGCCAGCAGCTTAGTATGGGGAGGCGAGCAGTACTTC. The encoded protein is CASSLVWGGEQYF.

The CDR3, as DNA: TGTGCCAGCAGGGCAGACCTCTGGGCGGGGGTATACAATGAGCAGTTCTTC. Amino acid sequence: CASRADLWAGVYNEQFF. The rearrangement joins TRBV2 to TRBJ2-1; 7 bases fit TRBD2. This CDR3 is 17 amino acids long. Germline V gives CDR1 SNHLY, CDR2 FYNNEI. V lost 6 bases, J lost 4 bases, and 15 bases stayed unmatched.

Here the CDR3 reads CASSTQRGGQETQYF. In nucleotides, the CDR3 is TGCGCCAGCAGCACCCAGCGGGGGGGACAAGAGACCCAGTACTTC. The chain uses TRBV5-1 and TRBJ2-5; 10 nucleotides align to TRBD2. Germline V gene lookup returns CDR1 SGHRS and CDR2 YFSETQ. The CDR3 consists of 15 residues. The trim removed 4 bases at V and 2 bases at J, leaving 5 bases unmatched.

The V gene is TRBV11-2, the J gene TRBJ1-3; D uncertain. Trimming took 1 base from V and 1 from J, leaving 11 bases between them. Germline values: CDR1 SGHAT, CDR2 FQNNGV. This CDR3 spans 16 amino acids. The CDR3 DNA follows: TGTGCCAGCAGCTTAGCAGCGCGCGGGTCTGGAAACACCATATATTTT. Its protein is CASSLAARGSGNTIYF.

This clone turned up a few times. The chain is built from TRBV19 and TRBJ2-1, with TRBD1 matching 9 bases. V shed 4 bases and J 9 bases; nucleotides not matched to a gene: 10. Germline lookup yields CDR1 LNHDA and CDR2 SQIVND (reference sequence). This CDR3 comprises 15 residues. The CDR3 sequence: CASSKRTGASGEQFF. The DNA for the CDR3 is TGTGCCAGTAGTAAACGGACAGGGGCGTCAGGTGAGCAGTTCTTC. The full variable domain, rest sourced from reference TRBV19 and TRBJ2-1, is DGGITQSPKYLFRKEGQNVTLSCEQNLNHDAMYWYRQDPGQGLRLIYYSQIVNDFQKGDIAEGYSVSREKKESFPLTVTSAQKNPTAFYLCASSKRTGASGEQFFGPGTRLTVL.

V and J are TRBV19 and TRBJ2-2, with a tentative D call TRBD2 (6 bases). From germline, CDR1 is LNHDA and CDR2 SQIVND (reference sequence). V lost 5 bases and J lost 0, with 10 bases in between. The CDR3 totals 15 residues. Here the CDR3 DNA reads TGTGCCAGTAGTTACGGGAGCGCGAACACCGGGGAGCTGTTTTTT. It translates to CASSYGSANTGELFF.

This chain links TRBV7-9 with TRBJ2-1; 8 positions agree with TRBD2. Germline assignment: CDR1 SEHNR and CDR2 FQNEAQ (reference sequence). V shed 5 bases, J shed 3 bases, and the junction held 12 bases outside the gene matches. The length of the CDR3 is 17 residues. CDR3 amino acids: CASSPARATSVYNEQFF. CDR3 bases: TGTGCCAGCAGCCCTGCTCGCGCGACTAGCGTCTACAATGAGCAGTTCTTC.

The chain combines TRBV28 with TRBJ2-5, with D unresolved. Between the trimmed V and J ends, which lost 5 bases and 5 bases, there was a span of 12 bases. Germline CDR1 MDHEN, CDR2 SYDVKM. The CDR3 totals 13 residues. The CDR3: CASSTVSLETQYF. CDR3 nucleotide sequence: TGTGCCAGCAGTACAGTAAGCCTGGAGACCCAGTACTTC.

This chain uses TRBV11-1 with TRBJ2-6, with a tentative D call TRBD2 (6 bases). V was cut by 2 bases and J by 2 bases, with 10 bases left in between. Germline V CDR1 and CDR2: SGHAT, FQDESV (reference sequence). The CDR3 spans 16 residues. The CDR3 DNA follows: TGTGCCAGCAGCTTATCGCCGGGAGCTGGGGCCAACGTCCTGACTTTC. This translates into CASSLSPGAGANVLTF. Full variable domain (remainder filled in from reference TRBV11-1 and TRBJ2-6): EAEVAQSPRYKITEKSQAVAFWCDPISGHATLYWYRQILGQGPELLVQFQDESVVDDSQLPKDRFSAERLKGVDSTLKIQPAELGDSAMYLCASSLSPGAGANVLTFGAGSRLTVL.

The rearrangement links TRBV7-9 to TRBJ2-7; 7 bases line up with TRBD1. The CDR3 spans 16 residues. The trim removed 5 bases at V and 3 bases at J, leaving 13 bases unmatched. Germline loops: CDR1 SEHNR, CDR2 FQNEAQ (reference sequence). CDR3 amino acids: CASSEGRTGDFYEQYF. The DNA of the CDR3 is TGTGCCAGCAGCGAGGGCAGGACAGGAGACTTCTACGAGCAGTACTTC.

This clone was observed a handful of times. The CDR3 protein is CASSPNRGNSGANVLTF. The CDR3, as DNA: TGTGCCAGCTCACCAAACAGGGGAAACTCTGGGGCCAACGTCCTGACTTTC. The chain links TRBV18 to TRBJ2-6; the match to TRBD1 covers 7 bases. CDR1 is KGHSH and CDR2 is LQKENI in the germline V gene. After removal of 2 bases from V and 0 bases from J, the junction contained 4 bases not matched to a gene. This CDR3 has 17 residues.

This clone showed up just once. The chain uses TRBV19 and TRBJ1-3; D unresolved. The germline CDR1 and CDR2 sequences are LNHDA and SQIVND (reference sequence). The V and J ends lost 3 bases and 0 bases respectively, with 12 bases between them. There are 16 residues in the CDR3. The CDR3 coding sequence is TGTGCCAGTAGTATCTTTGCCTCGAGCTCTGGAAACACCATATATTTT. Amino acid sequence: CASSIFASSSGNTIYF.

This chain's CDR3 is CASTQGSGFETQYF. Written as DNA, the CDR3 is TGTGCCAGCACCCAGGGGTCGGGGTTTGAGACCCAGTACTTC. This chain uses TRBV6-6 with TRBJ2-5, with a weak D call TRBD1 (6 bases). This CDR3 is built from 14 residues. Trimming took off 7 bases at V and 5 bases at J, with 17 bases between the two ends. Looked up from germline, CDR1 is MNHNY and CDR2 is SVGAGI (reference sequence).

This clone has a handful of counts. Mismatch with germline at one junction end may stem from a read error. This sequence joins TRBV7-7 and TRBJ2-3; 12 bases agree with TRBD2. The CDR3 extends over 15 amino acids. In germline, CDR1 is SSHAT, CDR2 FNYEAQ (reference sequence). The CDR3 coding sequence is TGTGCTAGCAGTCCGGGACTAGCGGGTCCAGATACGCAGTATTTT. Translation: CASSPGLAGPDTQYF.

The chain is built from TRBV29-1 and TRBJ1-4; no clear D gene. Trimming took 5 bases from V and 4 from J, leaving 8 bases between them. The CDR3 is 12 residues long. Germline CDR1 and CDR2: SQVTM and ANQGSEA. CDR3 bases: TGCAGCGTTTCAGGTTTTAATGAAAAACTGTTTTTT. Translation gives CSVSGFNEKLFF.

The V and J genes are TRBV6-5 and TRBJ1-4, with D possibly TRBD1 on 6 matching bases. This CDR3 has 12 amino acids. Trimming stripped 6 bases from V and 10 bases from J, with 12 bases between. Germline V CDR1 and CDR2: MNHEY, SVGAGI. CDR3 sequence reads: CASSLPTGKLFF. Here the CDR3 DNA reads TGTGCCAGCAGCCTCCCGACAGGAAAACTGTTTTTT.

The rearrangement uses TRBV19 and TRBJ2-7, with D perhaps TRBD1 (5 bases). V gave up 7 bases and J gave up 0 bases, with 19 bases separating them. The CDR3 is 16 amino acids. Germline CDR1 and CDR2: LNHDA and SQIVND (reference sequence). The CDR3 is CASNTLASRGSYEQYF. In nucleotides, the CDR3 is TGTGCCAGTAACACACTCGCCTCAAGGGGCTCCTACGAGCAGTACTTC.

The J gene is TRBJ1-4, the V gene TRBV30, with D possibly being TRBD1 (6 bases). Looked up from germline, CDR1 is GTSNPN and CDR2 is SVGIG (reference sequence). There are 19 residues in the CDR3. Trimming left V 2 bases short and J 8 bases short, with 30 bases between. The DNA of the CDR3 is TGTGCCTGGAGTTCAAGGTCCCCGGGAACGACAGGCGACGGGGAAAAACTGTTTTTT. It translates to CAWSSRSPGTTGDGEKLFF. The full variable domain, with the rest looked up from reference TRBV30 and TRBJ1-4, is SQTIHQWPATLVQPVGSPLSLECTVEGTSNPNLYWYRQAAGRGLQLLFYSVGIGQISSEVPQNLSASRPQDRQFILSSKKLLLSDSGFYLCAWSSRSPGTTGDGEKLFFGSGTQLSVL.

This chain's CDR3 is CASSQGELGGVGYEQYF. The CDR3 bases are TGCGCCAGCAGCCAAGGAGAGCTAGGAGGAGTAGGCTACGAGCAGTACTTC. The genes are TRBV4-1 and TRBJ2-7; weak D call: TRBD2 (5 bases). From germline, CDR1 is MGHRA and CDR2 YSYEKL. The V end lost 1 base, the J end lost 3 bases, and 19 bases lay between the germline ends. The CDR3 extends over 17 amino acids.